The 22 T cell receptor beta chains in this list originate from one sample, sequenced in a study of neurological immune-mediated disorders. TCRdb re-called the 5' RACE reads through MiXCR, storing one row per CDR3 protein. The profile shows over 65,000 distinct CDR3 sequences, 2.5% to 3% of them singletons. Input material: PBMCs. Receptors originate from a woman aged 25 to 39 with multiple sclerosis.

In this sample, this clonotype turned up many times. The chain carries TRBV20-1 and TRBJ1-1, with D perhaps matching TRBD1 (5 bases). V was clipped by 5 bases and J by 1 base, with 11 bases between them. CDR1 DFQATT and CDR2 SNEGSKA come from the germline V gene (reference sequence). The CDR3 has 13 amino acids. The CDR3 DNA is TGCAGTGCTCGGAGGGACGGGAACACTGAAGCTTTCTTT. Translation: CSARRDGNTEAFF.

This clonotype was observed many times. V is TRBV12-3 or TRBV12-4 and J is TRBJ2-3; D is ambiguous. The CDR3 has 14 amino acids. Trimming removed 3 bases at V and 2 bases at J, with 9 bases between. CDR3 residues: CASSFLYLTDTQYF. The CDR3 nucleotides are TGTGCCAGCAGTTTCCTTTACCTCACAGATACGCAGTATTTT.

About this clonotype itself: Mismatch with germline at one junction end may stem from a read error. The rearrangement joins TRBV7-2 to TRBJ2-3, with D uncertain. Germline CDR1 is SGHTA and CDR2 is FQGNSA. This CDR3 comprises 16 residues. Here the CDR3 reads CASSLDGGLTTDTKYF. CDR3 DNA sequence: TGTGCCAGCAGCTTAGATGGCGGCCTGACCACAGATACGAAGTATTTT.

To note about this clonotype: A read error may be the cause here, since a much bigger clone is one base away. The chain uses TRBV15 and TRBJ2-1; the D call may be TRBD1 or TRBD2 (5 bases each). This CDR3 is built from 12 residues. Germline values: CDR1 LNHNV, CDR2 YYDKDF (reference sequence). CDR3 residues: CATSGASGEKFF. CDR3 DNA sequence: TGTGCCACCAGCGGGGCAAGCGGTGAGAAGTTCTTC.

This clonotype was seen repeatedly, ten times or more. CDR3 region: CATGPTLLAGGTPNEQFF. The CDR3 bases are TGTGCCACCGGCCCCACCCTACTAGCGGGAGGCACCCCCAATGAGCAGTTCTTC. This sequence joins TRBV24-1 and TRBJ2-1; TRBD2 matches at 12 bases. Unmatched junction bases numbered 17, after V lost 9 bases and J lost 6 bases. Germline V gene sequence: CDR1 KGHDR, CDR2 SFDVKD. The CDR3 covers 18 residues.

This clonotype was recorded at least ten times. This chain uses TRBV7-2 with TRBJ2-7, with 13 bases that match TRBD2. After removal of 8 bases from V and 7 bases from J, the junction contained 5 bases not matched to a gene. The CDR3 spans 13 residues. Germline V CDR1 and CDR2: SGHTA, FQGNSA. CDR3 DNA sequence: TGTGCCAGCGGGACTAGCGGGAACTTTGAGCAGTACTTC. Protein product: CASGTSGNFEQYF. Looking up the rest from reference TRBV7-2 and TRBJ2-7 gives the full variable domain: GAGVSQSPSNKVTEKGKDVELRCDPISGHTALYWYRQSLGQGLEFLIYFQGNSAPDKSGLPSDRFSAERTGGSVSTLTIQRTQQEDSAVYLCASGTSGNFEQYFGPGTRLTVT.

There are many counts of this clonotype. The chain is built from TRBV20-1 and TRBJ1-2; 11 bases fit TRBD1. There are 14 residues in the CDR3. The V and J ends lost 1 base and 4 bases, in that order; junction bases with no gene match: 2. Germline CDR1 and CDR2: DFQATT and SNEGSKA (reference sequence). CDR3 sequence: CSARGDRGAYGYTF. Written as DNA, the CDR3 is TGCAGTGCTAGAGGGGACAGGGGGGCCTATGGCTACACCTTC.

In this sample, this clonotype turned up many times. V usage is TRBV5-6 and J usage is TRBJ2-1, with 9 bases lining up with TRBD2. This CDR3 region has 14 residues. After removal of 4 bases from V and 7 bases from J, the junction contained 6 bases not matched to a gene. CDR1 and CDR2 from the germline V gene are SGHDT and YYEEEE. The CDR3 DNA is TGTGCCAGCAGCGACGGGACTAGCTGGAATGAGCAGTTCTTC. Protein sequence: CASSDGTSWNEQFF.

For this clonotype: A single base separates this from a much larger clone, so it may be a read error. The chain joins TRBV7-6 to TRBJ2-6; D unresolved. This CDR3 comprises 15 residues. Germline lookup yields CDR1 SGHVS and CDR2 FNYEAQ. V shed 5 bases and J shed 0 bases, with 8 bases lying between them. The CDR3 protein is CASSQTHSGANVLTF. CDR3 coding DNA: TGTGCCAGCAGCCAGACCCACTCTGGGGCCAACGTCCTGACTTTC.

This clonotype was found many times. J is TRBJ1-5 and V is TRBV20-1; TRBD1 matches at 9 bases. CDR1 and CDR2 from the germline V gene are DFQATT and SNEGSKA (reference sequence). The CDR3 covers 17 residues. Losses at the gene ends were 0 bases for V and 1 base for J; bases not matched to a gene: 7. The CDR3 protein is CSARDDRGAYSNQPQHF. CDR3 DNA sequence: TGCAGTGCTAGAGATGACAGGGGGGCATACAGCAATCAGCCCCAGCATTTT.

This clonotype was counted at least ten times. CDR3 sequence (DNA): TGCGCCAGCAGCTTGGCCTCGGCACCTTCCACTGAAGCTTTCTTT. Protein product: CASSLASAPSTEAFF. This rearrangement joins TRBV5-1 to TRBJ1-1; the D is unclear. Per the germline V gene, CDR1 is SGHRS and CDR2 is YFSETQ. The CDR3 spans 15 residues. V lost 0 bases and J 4 bases, leaving 13 bases between the germline ends.

There are many counts of this clonotype. The chain combines TRBV14 with TRBJ2-7; 10 nucleotides agree with TRBD1. The CDR3 is made up of 15 amino acids. The germline V gene has CDR1 SGHDN and CDR2 FVKESK. Trimming cost V 2 bases and J 3 bases; bases outside gene matches: 4. CDR3 sequence (DNA): TGTGCCAGCAGCCAAAGGGACAGGGGATTCTACGAGCAGTACTTC. Amino acid sequence: CASSQRDRGFYEQYF.

This clonotype was found many times. The chain is built from TRBV7-2 and TRBJ2-1; 7 bases agree with TRBD1. With V trimmed by 6 bases and J by 1 base, 6 bases remained unmatched. The V gene's germline CDR1 is SGHTA and CDR2 FQGNSA. The CDR3 length is 15 residues. The CDR3 region has the DNA TGTGCCAGCAGTAGACAGGGTTCGTCCTACAATGAGCAGTTCTTC. This gives the protein CASSRQGSSYNEQFF.

This clonotype was seen ten or more times. CDR3 DNA sequence: TGCGCCAGCAGCTTGGGTCGGGAGGACGACAATGAGCAGTTCTTC. Translating gives CASSLGREDDNEQFF. V is TRBV5-1 and J is TRBJ2-1; TRBD2 agrees at 7 bases. Trimming cost V 0 bases and J 5 bases; bases outside gene matches: 5. The CDR3 totals 15 residues. The V gene's germline CDR1 is SGHRS and CDR2 YFSETQ.

By sample share, this clonotype is medium-sized (0.01 to 0.1%). The chain joins TRBV3-1 to TRBJ2-1, with 8 bases that match TRBD2. The CDR3 is made up of 17 amino acids. Trimming took 1 base from V and 10 from J; bases not matched to a gene: 15. Per the germline V gene, CDR1 is LGHDT and CDR2 is YNNKEL (reference sequence). CDR3 sequence (DNA): TGTGCCAGCAGCCAAGTACGAGGACTAGCTTTGGTAACCGAGCAGTTCTTC. Translated: CASSQVRGLALVTEQFF.

Ten or more counts support this clonotype. This chain links TRBV24-1 with TRBJ2-1; the match to TRBD1 covers 8 bases. Germline lookup yields CDR1 KGHDR and CDR2 SFDVKD. The V segment lost 6 bases and the J segment 8 bases; nucleotides outside the gene matches: 23. The CDR3 totals 19 residues. As DNA, the CDR3 is TGTGCCACCAGTCCTTCACCGGGACAGGACACTAGCTTGAAGGATGAGCAGTTCTTC. Protein product: CATSPSPGQDTSLKDEQFF.

At least ten counts were recorded for this clonotype. The CDR3, as DNA: TGTGCCAGCTCACCCCGACAGGGTTGGCACGAGCAGTACTTC. Protein: CASSPRQGWHEQYF. The chain employs TRBV18 and TRBJ2-7; 7 bases line up with TRBD1. The CDR3 sequence is 14 residues long. The V segment lost 3 bases and the J segment 5 bases; nucleotides outside the gene matches: 7. The germline CDR1 and CDR2 sequences are KGHSH and LQKENI.

The sample holds many counts of this clonotype. J is TRBJ1-3 and V is TRBV5-1, with D possibly matching TRBD1 (6 bases). V was cut by 4 bases and J by 0 bases, with 11 bases left in between. The V gene's germline CDR1 is SGHRS and CDR2 YFSETQ. This CDR3 region has 15 residues. The CDR3 region is CASSLGAASGNTIYF. The CDR3 DNA follows: TGCGCCAGCAGCCTGGGGGCAGCCTCTGGAAACACCATATATTTT.

As concerns this clonotype: A single base separates this from a much larger clone, so it may be a read error. Since the CDR3 does not end with the conserved phenylalanine or tryptophan, this likely comes from a read error. The chain uses TRBV20-1 and TRBJ2-7; 7 bases agree with TRBD2. With 0 bases clipped from V and 0 bases from J, the junction kept 5 bases outside the gene matches. CDR3 length equals 15 residues. Germline CDR1 and CDR2: DFQATT and SNEGSKA (reference sequence). The CDR3 loop is CSARDGLAVSYEQYL. Here the CDR3 DNA reads TGCAGTGCTAGAGATGGTCTAGCGGTCTCCTACGAGCAGTACCTC.

Many counts were recorded for this clonotype. The genes are TRBV7-8 and TRBJ2-7; D is uncertain. The CDR3 consists of 15 residues. Trimming stripped 3 bases from V and 0 bases from J, with 12 bases between. CDR1 SGHVS and CDR2 FQNEAQ come from the germline V gene. CDR3 coding DNA: TGTGCCAGCAGCTTCTCGGACGGCAGCTCCTACGAGCAGTACTTC. Protein sequence: CASSFSDGSSYEQYF.

This clonotype has ten or more counts. The J gene is TRBJ2-1, the V gene TRBV28; tentatively, D is TRBD2 (5 bases). Trimming pared 6 bases from V and 9 bases from J, leaving 12 bases between. The CDR3 has 12 residues. Germline V CDR1 and CDR2: MDHEN, SYDVKM. CDR3 DNA sequence: TGTGCCAGCAGGCCCAATGGAGGTGAGCAGTTCTTC. Translated, it gives CASRPNGGEQFF. Based on the CDR3 plus reference TRBV28 and TRBJ2-1, the full variable domain is DVKVTQSSRYLVKRTGEKVFLECVQDMDHENMFWYRQDPGLGLRLIYFSYDVKMKEKGDIPEGYSVSREKKERFSLILESASTNQTSMYLCASRPNGGEQFFGPGTRLTVL.

This clonotype appeared many times. The rearrangement joins TRBV5-1 to TRBJ1-5; D is ambiguous. Trimming left V 1 base short and J 8 bases short, with 13 bases between. The CDR3 extends over 14 amino acids. Germline V gives CDR1 SGHRS, CDR2 YFSETQ. In DNA form, the CDR3 reads TGCGCCAGCAGCTTGTCGACATTGAGGGAGCCCCAGCATTTT. Its protein product is CASSLSTLREPQHF.